This TCR beta chain was captured by sequencing in a study of shared clonotypes between healthy human individuals. Whole-study findings and limits: Some clonotypes were shared by all four sorted-subset donors, while others were not shared. The non-shared ones had lower generation probabilities than the shared ones.

Germline V gene sequence: CDR1 GTSNPN, CDR2 SVGIG (reference sequence). This CDR3 is built from 11 residues. V shed 0 bases and J 15 bases; nucleotides not matched to a gene: 3. The repertoire was sequenced with immunoSEQ multiplex PCR; TCRdb's copy has only in-frame clones and lacks some. The sample lists over a million clones, approximately 96% occurring once. Notes on this clone: Antigen unknown.

Specimen: naive CD4+ T cells sorted from blood. Sample subset: CD45RA+ positively selected. This clonotype was obtained from a man younger than 40 in good health. V and J are TRBV30 and TRBJ2-1; 9 bases map to TRBD1. DNA of the CDR3: TGTGCCTGGAGTGTAGGGACAGGGTGGTTCTTC. It yields the protein CAWSVGTGWFF.